This is a list of T cell receptor beta chains from one sample in a study of blood T cell repertoires in COVID-19. TCRdb's copy holds only in-frame clones and misses some; the assay was immunoSEQ multiplex PCR. The sample has nearly 250,000 clones; about 84% are singletons. Sample: peripheral blood. All receptors come from a woman of 80 years or more with COVID-19, enrolled during active disease. The CDR3 runs from the conserved cysteine through the conserved F or W. A D gene is named only where the DNA matches it firmly. A clone size is listed for some rows: how often the clone was seen (once, few, many), or a class if it is expanded.

j_call: TRBJ2-1; d_call: .; clone_size: .; v_call: TRBV28; cdr3_aa: CASSGHSGSYNEQFF; cdr3_nt: TGTGCCAGCAGCGGACACTCCGGCTCCTACAATGAGCAGTTCTTC
j_call: TRBJ1-2; d_call: .; clone_size: .; v_call: TRBV7-6; cdr3_aa: CASSRGSNYGYTF; cdr3_nt: TGTGCCAGCAGCCGGGGGAGTAACTATGGCTACACCTTC
j_call: TRBJ1-1; d_call: .; clone_size: .; v_call: TRBV15; cdr3_aa: CATKWTDMNTEAFF; cdr3_nt: TGTGCCACCAAGTGGACAGACATGAACACTGAAGCTTTCTTT
j_call: TRBJ1-2; d_call: .; clone_size: .; v_call: TRBV28; cdr3_aa: CASRDPGGYGYTF; cdr3_nt: TGTGCCAGCAGAGACCCCGGAGGCTATGGCTACACCTTC
j_call: TRBJ2-1; d_call: TRBD2; clone_size: .; v_call: TRBV10-3; cdr3_aa: CAISEGLVIDEQFF; cdr3_nt: TGTGCCATCAGTGAGGGACTAGTAATCGATGAGCAGTTCTTC
j_call: TRBJ1-2; d_call: TRBD1; clone_size: few; v_call: TRBV6-4; cdr3_aa: CASSEEGASGYTF; cdr3_nt: TGTGCCAGCAGTGAAGAGGGGGCCTCGGGCTACACCTTC
j_call: TRBJ2-5; d_call: TRBD2; clone_size: .; v_call: TRBV10-3; cdr3_aa: CAISGQRGKETQYF; cdr3_nt: TGTGCCATCAGTGGCCAGCGGGGGAAAGAGACCCAGTACTTC
j_call: TRBJ2-7; d_call: .; clone_size: .; v_call: TRBV5-6; cdr3_aa: CASSIRQALYSYEQYF; cdr3_nt: TGTGCCAGCAGCATACGACAGGCTTTATACTCCTACGAGCAGTACTTC
j_call: TRBJ1-1; d_call: .; clone_size: .; v_call: TRBV5-6; cdr3_aa: CASSLFQGLNTEAFF; cdr3_nt: TGTGCCAGCAGCTTGTTTCAGGGTTTGAACACTGAAGCTTTCTTT
j_call: TRBJ1-3; d_call: TRBD1; clone_size: .; v_call: TRBV3-1/TRBV3-2; cdr3_aa: CASSPGTGESNTIYF; cdr3_nt: TGTGCCAGCAGCCCCGGGACAGGGGAATCAAACACCATATATTTT
j_call: TRBJ1-1; d_call: .; clone_size: .; v_call: TRBV6-4; cdr3_aa: CASSKGVNTEAFF; cdr3_nt: TGTGCCAGCAGTAAGGGGGTGAACACTGAAGCTTTCTTT
j_call: TRBJ1-2; d_call: .; clone_size: .; v_call: TRBV6-6; cdr3_aa: CASSRSEVGYTF; cdr3_nt: TGTGCCAGCAGTCGCTCGGAGGTTGGCTACACCTTC
j_call: TRBJ1-6; d_call: TRBD1; clone_size: .; v_call: TRBV18; cdr3_aa: CASSTDREGANNSPLHF; cdr3_nt: TGTGCCAGCTCAACGGACAGGGAGGGCGCTAATAATTCACCCCTCCACTTT
j_call: TRBJ2-1; d_call: .; clone_size: .; v_call: TRBV6-1; cdr3_aa: CASSVYSTGTLYNEQFF; cdr3_nt: TGTGCCAGCAGTGTCTACTCTACAGGGACGCTCTACAATGAGCAGTTCTTC
j_call: TRBJ1-4; d_call: .; clone_size: .; v_call: TRBV3-1/TRBV3-2; cdr3_aa: CASSRVGSNEKLFF; cdr3_nt: TGTGCCAGCAGCAGGGTTGGGAGTAATGAAAAACTGTTTTTT
j_call: TRBJ2-4; d_call: TRBD1; clone_size: once; v_call: TRBV19; cdr3_aa: CASSIPNAQGKNIQYF; cdr3_nt: TGTGCCAGTAGTATCCCCAACGCACAGGGGAAAAACATTCAGTACTTC